A single sample gave rise to the 29 T cell receptor beta chains below, sequenced in a study of patients and donors after allogeneic stem cell transplantation. One entry per CDR3 protein, called by TCRdb with MiXCR from the RT-PCR reads. Altogether some 880,000 distinct CDR3 sequences are present, about a sixth being singletons, with the ten largest covering roughly 6.4%. Sequencing used blood, either unsorted or a sorted T cell fraction (not recorded which). Receptors originate from a human donor who was either an allogeneic HSCT recipient or a stem cell or donor lymphocyte infusion donor (not recorded which). It is not recorded whose cells these are; they may come from a transplant donor.

The chain has TRBV20-1 and TRBJ1-1; 10 bases agree with TRBD1. J gave up 3 bases and V 4 bases, and 8 bases lay outside the gene matches. The CDR3 has 15 residues. Germline V gene sequence: CDR1 DFQATT, CDR2 SNEGSKA (reference sequence). The CDR3 DNA is TGCAGTGCTACTAGACAGGGGGCTCGGTACACTGAAGCTTTCTTT. This translates into CSATRQGARYTEAFF.

The chain has TRBV20-1 and TRBJ2-1, with unresolved D. This CDR3 contains 12 residues. Trimming took 2 bases from V and 7 from J, leaving 9 bases between them. CDR1 and CDR2 from the germline V gene are DFQATT and SNEGSKA (reference sequence). The CDR3 region is CSARINGNEQFF. CDR3 in DNA: TGCAGTGCTAGAATTAACGGAAATGAGCAGTTCTTC.

The chain carries TRBV29-1 and TRBJ1-4, with D unclear. Germline loops: CDR1 SQVTM, CDR2 ANQGSEA. The CDR3 totals 12 residues. With 4 bases removed from V and 8 bases from J, the gap between germline ends came to 11 bases. The CDR3 nucleotides read TGCAGCGTTGTTGGGCCTGGCGAAAAACTGTTTTTT. It codes for CSVVGPGEKLFF.

This clonotype has a handful of counts. The V and J genes are TRBV27 and TRBJ1-6; no firm D call. Germline V lookup: CDR1 MNHEY, CDR2 SMNVEV (reference sequence). The CDR3 loop spans 13 amino acids. Trimming pared 5 bases from V and 10 bases from J, leaving 12 bases between. The CDR3 here is CASSRAGGSPLHF. Here the CDR3 DNA reads TGTGCCAGCAGTCGCGCTGGAGGGTCACCCCTCCACTTT.

This clonotype has a handful of counts. The chain carries TRBV25-1 and TRBJ1-1; maybe TRBD1 (5 bases). The germline V and J ends were trimmed by 1 base and 5 bases, with 8 bases remaining between them. The CDR3 runs 13 residues. Germline V gene lookup returns CDR1 MGHDK and CDR2 SYGVNS. The CDR3 nucleotides read TGTGCCAGCAGTGAATCAGGGTTAACTGAAGCTTTCTTT. Residues: CASSESGLTEAFF.

In this sample, this clonotype turned up a few times. CDR3 residues: CASSTQRPVTDTQYF. CDR3 bases: TGCGCCAGCAGCACCCAACGACCCGTTACGGATACGCAGTATTTT. The chain combines TRBV5-1 with TRBJ2-3; D not certain. CDR1 is SGHRS, CDR2 YFSETQ, per germline. The CDR3 is 15 residues long. Trimming pared 4 bases from V and 6 bases from J, leaving 18 bases between.

The chain has TRBV4-1 and TRBJ2-3; either TRBD1 or TRBD2 may fit D (7 bases each). The germline V and J ends were trimmed by 3 bases and 8 bases, with 18 bases remaining between them. CDR1 is MGHRA, CDR2 YSYEKL, per germline. The CDR3 totals 15 residues. CDR3 loop: CASSHQGGREGTQYF. Here the CDR3 DNA reads TGCGCCAGCAGCCACCAAGGGGGCAGGGAGGGTACGCAGTATTTT.

This chain connects TRBV7-9 to TRBJ1-6; D is unclear. CDR3 length: 12 residues. Germline values: CDR1 SEHNR, CDR2 FQNEAQ (reference sequence). V lost 5 bases and J 8 bases, leaving 7 bases between the germline ends. CDR3 loop: CASSQSHSPLHF. DNA of the CDR3: TGTGCCAGCAGCCAGTCGCATTCACCCCTCCACTTT.

This clonotype was seen a handful of times. This chain links TRBV14 with TRBJ1-2; a possible D gene is TRBD1 (5 bases). V lost 5 bases and J 7 bases, leaving 20 bases between the germline ends. Germline CDR1 SGHDN, CDR2 FVKESK. The CDR3 runs 15 residues. The CDR3 protein is CASSITGTAAGGYTF. The CDR3 bases are TGTGCCAGCAGCATAACCGGGACCGCGGCTGGTGGCTACACCTTC.

V is TRBV20-1 and J is TRBJ2-5; the D gene could be TRBD1 or TRBD2 (6 bases each). Germline V gene sequence: CDR1 DFQATT, CDR2 SNEGSKA (reference sequence). V was cut by 6 bases and J by 4 bases, with 15 bases left in between. The CDR3 sequence is 13 residues long. CDR3 residues: CSATLGGPETQYF. CDR3 DNA: TGCAGTGCCACGTTGGGGGGCCCAGAGACCCAGTACTTC.

The sample holds a few counts of this clonotype. V gene TRBV5-1 combines with J gene TRBJ2-2, with D possibly matching TRBD1 (6 bases). The V end was cut by 4 bases, the J end by 0 bases, with 13 bases between. The CDR3 is 16 amino acids. The germline gives CDR1 SGHRS, CDR2 YFSETQ. The CDR3 region is CASSEGHAANTGELFF. CDR3 nucleotide sequence: TGCGCCAGCAGCGAGGGACACGCCGCGAACACCGGGGAGCTGTTTTTT. Complete variable domain (other parts from reference TRBV5-1 and TRBJ2-2): KAGVTQTPRYLIKTRGQQVTLSCSPISGHRSVSWYQQTPGQGLQFLFEYFSETQRNKGNFPGRFSGRQFSNSRSEMNVSTLELGDSALYLCASSEGHAANTGELFFGEGSRLTVL.

There are a few counts of this clonotype. The J gene is TRBJ1-1, the V gene TRBV15; maybe TRBD1 (6 bases). Germline-derived CDR1 and CDR2 are LNHNV and YYDKDF (reference sequence). The V and J ends lost 0 bases and 0 bases respectively, with 11 bases between them. The CDR3 is 16 residues long. In DNA, the CDR3 is TGTGCCACCAGCAGAGATTTAGGACAGATGAACACTGAAGCTTTCTTT. Residues: CATSRDLGQMNTEAFF.

The chain carries TRBV5-1 and TRBJ1-1; TRBD1 aligns across 7 bases. The CDR3 extends over 15 amino acids. Germline V gene lookup returns CDR1 SGHRS and CDR2 YFSETQ. V lost 3 bases and J lost 3; bases outside the gene matches: 8. CDR3 amino acids: CASSSQTGRDTEAFF. The DNA of the CDR3 is TGCGCCAGCAGCTCACAGACAGGGAGGGACACTGAAGCTTTCTTT.

The V call is TRBV6-1, the J call TRBJ1-3, with no clear D. CDR3 size: 16 residues. Trimming removed 0 bases from V and 0 bases from J, with 9 bases in between. Germline CDR1 reads MNHNS; CDR2 reads SASEGT. CDR3 bases: TGTGCCAGCAGTGAAGCGGGCCGGCGCTCTGGAAACACCATATATTTT. It encodes CASSEAGRRSGNTIYF.

The genes are TRBV24-1 and TRBJ2-2; 7 bases are a match to TRBD1. After removal of 7 bases from V and 4 bases from J, the junction contained 8 bases not matched to a gene. The CDR3 is 15 residues long. Per the germline V gene, CDR1 is KGHDR and CDR2 is SFDVKD. CDR3 bases: TGTGCCACCAGCCTACCGGGACAGAGCACCGGGGAGCTGTTTTTT. Translating gives CATSLPGQSTGELFF.

The chain employs TRBV11-3 and TRBJ1-6, with 7 bases aligning to TRBD1. CDR3 size: 13 residues. After removal of 10 bases from V and 7 bases from J, the junction contained 7 bases not matched to a gene. Germline CDR1 and CDR2: SGHNT and YENEEA. The CDR3 coding sequence is TGTGCCACCGCACAGGGGCGGAATTCACCCCTCCACTTT. Translating it yields CATAQGRNSPLHF.

The V call is TRBV19, the J call TRBJ2-6; TRBD1 or TRBD2 may be the D gene (5 bases each). CDR1 and CDR2 (germline): LNHDA, SQIVND (reference sequence). The V and J ends lost 7 bases and 0 bases respectively, with 19 bases between them. This CDR3 spans 18 amino acids. The CDR3 coding sequence is TGTGCCAGTACCTCACAGGCCCTCGGGGACTCTGGGGCCAACGTCCTGACTTTC. Amino acids: CASTSQALGDSGANVLTF.

There are a few counts of this clonotype. The V call is TRBV5-1, the J call TRBJ2-5; TRBD1 matches at 8 bases. The CDR3 covers 16 residues. From germline, CDR1 is SGHRS and CDR2 YFSETQ. The V gene end was trimmed by 6 bases and the J gene end by 4 bases; junction bases not matched to a gene: 14. Here the CDR3 DNA reads TGCGCCAGCATGTCCGGTATTAAGGACAGGGTAGAGACCCAGTACTTC. Encoded protein: CASMSGIKDRVETQYF.

This clonotype was seen only a few times. V gene TRBV5-5 combines with J gene TRBJ1-2, with a weak D call TRBD1 (6 bases). Trimming took 6 bases from V and 7 from J, leaving 13 bases between them. Germline V CDR1 and CDR2: SGHKS, YYEKEE (reference sequence). CDR3 length equals 12 residues. Written as DNA, the CDR3 is TGTGCCAGCAACACAGGGTCAGGTGGCTACACCTTC. Protein sequence: CASNTGSGGYTF.

This clonotype has more than one count but fewer than ten. The rearrangement uses TRBV5-6 and TRBJ1-2; D is perhaps TRBD1 (5 bases). CDR3 size: 14 residues. The V gene lost 0 bases and the J gene lost 6 bases, with 12 bases spanning the gap. Germline V gene data show CDR1 as SGHDT and CDR2 as YYEEEE. DNA for the CDR3: TGTGCCAGCAGCTTGGGACAGAGAGAGAATGGCTACACCTTC. Translation gives CASSLGQRENGYTF.

In this sample, this clonotype turned up a few times. The rearrangement links TRBV9 to TRBJ1-3; no definite D call. The CDR3 has 14 amino acids. V was trimmed by 3 bases and J by 0 bases, leaving 7 bases between them. Germline V gives CDR1 SGDLS, CDR2 YYNGEE. The CDR3 nucleotides read TGTGCCAGCAGCGACTTGGTCTCTGGAAACACCATATATTTT. Protein product: CASSDLVSGNTIYF.

There are a few counts of this clonotype. This sequence joins TRBV3-1 and TRBJ1-4, with a tentative D call TRBD1 (5 bases). Trimming stripped 3 bases from V and 5 bases from J, with 13 bases between. This CDR3 region has 15 residues. Germline V gene lookup returns CDR1 LGHDT and CDR2 YNNKEL (reference sequence). The CDR3 protein is CASSQWSAGNEKLFF. DNA for the CDR3: TGTGCCAGCAGCCAGTGGTCGGCAGGGAATGAAAAACTGTTTTTT.

V usage is TRBV4-2 and J usage is TRBJ2-3; D unresolved. The CDR3 has 17 residues. The V end was cut by 0 bases, the J end by 0 bases, with 13 bases between. The V gene's germline CDR1 is LGHNA and CDR2 YNFKEQ. CDR3 region: CASSQDPRALSTDTQYF. As DNA, the CDR3 is TGTGCCAGCAGCCAAGACCCACGGGCCCTTAGCACAGATACGCAGTATTTT.

The chain recombines TRBV11-2 with TRBJ2-5; D gene uncertain. Trimming cost V 3 bases and J 1 base, with 21 bases left between them. The CDR3 consists of 18 residues. Germline CDR1 SGHAT, CDR2 FQNNGV. For the CDR3, the DNA is TGTGCCAGCAGCTTTTCATTATGGGGTTCGATGGGCCAAGAGACCCAGTACTTC. Translating it yields CASSFSLWGSMGQETQYF. Supplemented by reference TRBV11-2 and TRBJ2-5, the full variable domain reads EAGVAQSPRYKIIEKRQSVAFWCNPISGHATLYWYQQILGQGPKLLIQFQNNGVVDDSQLPKDRFSAERLKGVDSTLKIQPAKLEDSAVYLCASSFSLWGSMGQETQYFGPGTRLLVL.

This clonotype was seen a handful of times. The V call is TRBV20-1, the J call TRBJ2-7; D is unresolved. CDR3 length equals 12 residues. Trimming pared 2 bases from V and 4 bases from J, leaving 9 bases between. Per the germline V gene, CDR1 is DFQATT and CDR2 is SNEGSKA (reference sequence). The CDR3 region is CSARPDQYEQYF. The CDR3 nucleotides are TGCAGTGCTAGACCTGACCAGTACGAGCAGTACTTC.

This clonotype was seen only a few times. The chain has TRBV6-1 and TRBJ1-1; D is ambiguous. Germline values: CDR1 MNHNS, CDR2 SASEGT. The V and J ends lost 6 bases and 1 base respectively, with 9 bases between them. This CDR3 contains 13 residues. CDR3: CASRRGTNTEAFF. The CDR3 bases are TGTGCCAGCAGACGCGGAACGAACACTGAAGCTTTCTTT.

CDR3 sequence (DNA): TGTGCCAGCAGCCCCCTGGGCCGGGAAGAGACCCAGTACTTC. It yields the protein CASSPLGREETQYF. This chain joins TRBV7-2 and TRBJ2-5; D ambiguous. Trimming took 5 bases from V and 3 from J, leaving 13 bases between them. The germline V gene encodes CDR1 SGHTA and CDR2 FQGNSA. The CDR3 is 14 residues long.

This clonotype has just a few counts. The rearrangement links TRBV20-1 to TRBJ2-7; either TRBD1 or TRBD2 may supply D (5 bases each). V was cut by 1 base and J by 9 bases, with 10 bases left in between. Germline CDR1 reads DFQATT; CDR2 reads SNEGSKA (reference sequence). CDR3 length: 11 residues. In DNA form, the CDR3 reads TGCAGTGCTAGAGCCGGGGCAGTGCAGTACTTC. Amino acid sequence: CSARAGAVQYF.

This clonotype was observed a handful of times. V gene TRBV3-1 combines with J gene TRBJ1-2; D is unclear. This CDR3 is 13 amino acids long. The germline CDR1 and CDR2 sequences are LGHDT and YNNKEL (reference sequence). The V end was cut by 8 bases, the J end by 4 bases, with 14 bases between. Written as DNA, the CDR3 is TGTGCCAGCGGGGATCGATCGGGCTATGGCTACACCTTC. This translates into CASGDRSGYGYTF. Filled out from reference TRBV3-1 and TRBJ1-2, the complete variable domain reads DTAVSQTPKYLVTQMGNDKSIKCEQNLGHDTMYWYKQDSKKFLKIMFSYNNKELIINETVPNRFSPKSPDKAHLNLHINSLELGDSAVYFCASGDRSGYGYTFGSGTRLTVV.